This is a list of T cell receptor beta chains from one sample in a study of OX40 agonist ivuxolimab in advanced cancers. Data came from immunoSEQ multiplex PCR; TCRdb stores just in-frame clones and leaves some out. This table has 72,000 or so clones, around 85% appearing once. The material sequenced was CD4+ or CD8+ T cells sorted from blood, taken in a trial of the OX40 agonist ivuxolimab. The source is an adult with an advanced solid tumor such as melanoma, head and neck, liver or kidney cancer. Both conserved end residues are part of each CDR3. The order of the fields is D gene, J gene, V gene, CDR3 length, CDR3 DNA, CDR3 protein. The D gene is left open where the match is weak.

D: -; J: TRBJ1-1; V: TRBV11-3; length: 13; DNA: TGTGCCAGCAGCACAAACAGTGACACTGAAGCTTTCTTT; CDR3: CASSTNSDTEAFF
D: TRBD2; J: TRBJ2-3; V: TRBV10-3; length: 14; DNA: TGTGCCATCACAAGCGGGATTGGAGCAGATACGCAGTATTTT; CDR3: CAITSGIGADTQYF
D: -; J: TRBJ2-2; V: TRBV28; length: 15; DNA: TGTGCCAGCAGTTTCCGGGGGGCGAGGACCGGGGAGCTGTTTTTT; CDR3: CASSFRGARTGELFF
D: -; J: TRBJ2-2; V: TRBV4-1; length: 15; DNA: TGCGCCAGCAGCCAAGGGTTAGGGGGGACCGGGGAGCTGTTTTTT; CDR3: CASSQGLGGTGELFF
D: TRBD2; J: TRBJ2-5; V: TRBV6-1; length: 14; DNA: TGTGCCAGCAGTCCAGACAGGCGGGGGGGGGCCCAGTACTTC; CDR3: CASSPDRRGGAQYF
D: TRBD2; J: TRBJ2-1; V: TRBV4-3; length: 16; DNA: TGCGCCAGCAGCCAGGCAGCGGGAGGGTCCTACAATGAGCAGTTCTTC; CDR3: CASSQAAGGSYNEQFF
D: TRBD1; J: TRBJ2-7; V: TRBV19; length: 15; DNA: TGTGCCAGTAGTGTTTCCGGGACAGGGAGGAACGAGCAGTACTTC; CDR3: CASSVSGTGRNEQYF
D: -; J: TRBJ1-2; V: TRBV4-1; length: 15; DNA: TGCGCCAGCAGCCTAGGACCGGGACTGGGCTATGGCTACACCTTC; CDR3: CASSLGPGLGYGYTF
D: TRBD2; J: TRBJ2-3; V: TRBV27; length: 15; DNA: TGTGCCAGCAGTTTAGGGGCTAGCGGGAGTGATACGCAGTATTTT; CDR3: CASSLGASGSDTQYF
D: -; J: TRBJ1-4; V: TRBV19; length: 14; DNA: TGTGCCAGTAGTACGCCTGCAACTAATGAAAAACTGTTTTTT; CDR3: CASSTPATNEKLFF
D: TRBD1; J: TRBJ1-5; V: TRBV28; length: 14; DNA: TGTGCCAGCAGGGGGACAGCTAGCAATCAGCCCCAGCATTTT; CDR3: CASRGTASNQPQHF
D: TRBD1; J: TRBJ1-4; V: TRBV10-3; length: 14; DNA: TGTGCCATCACCTCAGGGGGATCAGGTGAAAAACTGTTTTTT; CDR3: CAITSGGSGEKLFF
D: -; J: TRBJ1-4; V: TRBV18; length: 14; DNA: TGTGCCAGCTCACCACCGGCCAGACAAGAAAAACTGTTTTTT; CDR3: CASSPPARQEKLFF